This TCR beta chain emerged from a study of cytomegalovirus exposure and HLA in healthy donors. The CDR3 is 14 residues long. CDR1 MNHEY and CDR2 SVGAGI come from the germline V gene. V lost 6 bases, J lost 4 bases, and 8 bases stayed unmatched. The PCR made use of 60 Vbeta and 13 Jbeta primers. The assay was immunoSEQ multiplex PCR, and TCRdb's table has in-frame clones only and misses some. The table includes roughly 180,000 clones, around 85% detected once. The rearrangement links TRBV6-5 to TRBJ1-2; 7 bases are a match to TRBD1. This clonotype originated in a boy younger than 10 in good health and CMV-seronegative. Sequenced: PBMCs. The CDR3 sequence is CASSGRQGGYGYTF. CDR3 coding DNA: TGTGCCAGCAGCGGTAGACAGGGCGGCTATGGCTACACCTTC.